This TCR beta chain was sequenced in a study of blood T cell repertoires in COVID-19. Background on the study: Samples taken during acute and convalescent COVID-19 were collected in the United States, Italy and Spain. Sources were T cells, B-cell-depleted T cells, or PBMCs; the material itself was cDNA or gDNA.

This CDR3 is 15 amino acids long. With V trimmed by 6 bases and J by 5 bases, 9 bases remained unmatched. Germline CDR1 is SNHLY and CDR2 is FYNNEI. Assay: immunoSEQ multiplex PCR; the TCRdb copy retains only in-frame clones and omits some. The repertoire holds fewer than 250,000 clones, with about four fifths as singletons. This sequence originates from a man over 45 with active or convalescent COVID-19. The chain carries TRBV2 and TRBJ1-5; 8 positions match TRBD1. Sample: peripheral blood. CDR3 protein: CASSYDRGGYQPQHF. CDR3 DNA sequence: TGTGCCAGCAGCTACGACAGGGGAGGGTATCAGCCCCAGCATTTT.